The 13 T cell receptor beta chains presented below share a single source sample, sequenced in a study of identical twins. TCRdb re-derived calls from the 5' RACE reads in MiXCR, one entry per CDR3 protein. The table records some 590,000 distinct CDR3 sequences, 9% to 10% of them present only once. Another study also made use of these data, one on yellow fever vaccine responses in identical twins.

Material: PBMCs. Receptors originate from a woman in her late teens or twenties in good health.

The chain carries TRBV7-3 and TRBJ2-1, with D possibly matching TRBD2 (5 bases). Germline V gene sequence: CDR1 SGHTA, CDR2 FQGTGA. CDR3 size: 15 residues. Trimming took 2 bases from V and 7 from J, leaving 15 bases between them. In DNA form, the CDR3 reads TGTGCCAGCAGCTTAGGTCAGGTCGGGGAAAATGAGCAGTTCTTC. Its translation is CASSLGQVGENEQFF.

This clonotype was recorded at least ten times. V and J are TRBV4-3 and TRBJ2-4; 10 positions match TRBD2. The germline gives CDR1 LGHNA, CDR2 YSLEER. The CDR3 sequence is 20 residues long. The trim removed 0 bases at V and 0 bases at J, leaving 11 bases unmatched. As DNA, the CDR3 is TGCGCCAGCAGCCAAGATTTACTAGCGGGAACTGAACTAGCCAAAAACATTCAGTACTTC. This gives the protein CASSQDLLAGTELAKNIQYF.

This clonotype was seen only a few times. V and J are TRBV6-2 or TRBV6-3 and TRBJ2-7; 7 bases match TRBD1. The V segment lost 0 bases and the J segment 0 bases; nucleotides outside the gene matches: 5. The germline V gene has CDR1 MNHEY and CDR2 SVGEGT. The CDR3 runs to 16 residues. CDR3 DNA sequence: TGTGCCAGCAGTTACTCTGGACAGGCTGACTCCTACGAGCAGTACTTC. Translated, it gives CASSYSGQADSYEQYF.

This clonotype was seen repeatedly, ten times or more. The J gene is TRBJ2-2, the V gene TRBV6-5, with TRBD1 identical over 11 bases. This CDR3 comprises 15 residues. V was clipped by 2 bases and J by 7 bases; unmatched bases: 3. The germline CDR1 and CDR2 sequences are MNHEY and SVGAGI. CDR3 sequence (DNA): TGTGCCAGCAGTTACCTGGGACAGGGGGTCGGGGAGCTGTTTTTT. Residues: CASSYLGQGVGELFF.

The rearrangement joins TRBV7-8 to TRBJ2-1; 9 bases are a match to TRBD1. The trim removed 6 bases at V and 6 bases at J, leaving 12 bases unmatched. In germline, CDR1 is SGHVS, CDR2 FQNEAQ. This CDR3 is 16 amino acids long. The CDR3 reads CASRETTGGSFNEQFF. The CDR3 DNA is TGTGCCAGCAGAGAAACGACAGGGGGTTCTTTCAATGAGCAGTTCTTC.

This clonotype was detected a few times. The chain combines TRBV4-2 with TRBJ2-7; D unclear. The CDR3 is 14 amino acids. Trimming shortened V by 0 bases and J by 3 bases, and 9 bases separated the two germline ends. Germline CDR1 LGHNA, CDR2 YNFKEQ. CDR3 bases: TGTGCCAGCAGCCAAGAATACACGGACTACGAGCAGTACTTC. Protein sequence: CASSQEYTDYEQYF.

This clonotype showed up just a few times. The chain links TRBV11-1 to TRBJ1-2; possible D gene TRBD1, 5 bases. The CDR3 runs to 13 residues. V shed 5 bases and J shed 7 bases, with 14 bases lying between them. Germline loops: CDR1 SGHAT, CDR2 FQDESV (reference sequence). The CDR3 DNA is TGTGCCAGCAGCCTCCGGGGGGGTTTTGGCTACACCTTC. It is translated as CASSLRGGFGYTF.

Ten or more counts support this clonotype. The chain carries TRBV4-3 and TRBJ2-1, with 7 bases that match TRBD1. The CDR3 loop spans 16 amino acids. Germline V CDR1 and CDR2: LGHNA, YSLEER. Trimming removed 0 bases from V and 9 bases from J; junction bases left unmatched: 11. CDR3 nucleotides: TGCGCCAGCAGCCAAGATAGGGGGACCCCAGGGGGTGAGCAGTTCTTC. Its translation is CASSQDRGTPGGEQFF.

The table lists this clonotype with a few counts. The rearrangement uses TRBV12-3 or TRBV12-4 and TRBJ2-1; 8 bases fit TRBD1. The V gene end was trimmed by 3 bases and the J gene end by 3 bases; junction bases not matched to a gene: 13. There are 18 residues in the CDR3. The CDR3 nucleotides read TGTGCCAGCAGTTTGGGGCCCCAGGGGGCCGTAATCTACAATGAGCAGTTCTTC. This translates into CASSLGPQGAVIYNEQFF.

This clonotype was picked up many times. The rearrangement joins TRBV24-1 to TRBJ1-5; a weak D match, TRBD1 (5 bases). V shed 4 bases and J shed 0 bases, with 15 bases lying between them. Per the germline V gene, CDR1 is KGHDR and CDR2 is SFDVKD. The CDR3 runs 17 residues. The CDR3 region is CATSDPPGRNSNQPQHF. In DNA form, the CDR3 reads TGTGCCACCAGTGACCCACCGGGACGGAATAGCAATCAGCCCCAGCATTTT.

At least ten counts were recorded for this clonotype. The V gene is TRBV12-3 or TRBV12-4, the J gene TRBJ1-6, with D possibly TRBD1 on 6 matching bases. Deletions cut 11 bases from V and 8 bases from J, with 13 bases between. The CDR3 is made up of 12 amino acids. CDR3 in amino acids: CASKGGYSPLHF. In nucleotides, the CDR3 is TGTGCCTCGAAGGGGGGGTATTCACCCCTCCACTTT.

This clonotype was observed many times. V is TRBV20-1 and J is TRBJ2-5; 7 bases agree with TRBD2. Per germline, CDR1 DFQATT and CDR2 SNEGSKA (reference sequence). This CDR3 contains 13 residues. The V gene end was trimmed by 3 bases and the J gene end by 5 bases; junction bases not matched to a gene: 6. CDR3 nucleotide sequence: TGCAGTGCTAGGTTTGCGGGGGTTGAGACCCAGTACTTC. Translation: CSARFAGVETQYF.

The chain is built from TRBV28 and TRBJ2-1; D may be TRBD2 (5 bases). Per the germline V gene, CDR1 is MDHEN and CDR2 is SYDVKM. The CDR3 length is 14 residues. The V end was cut by 5 bases, the J end by 7 bases, with 15 bases between. CDR3 nucleotide sequence: TGTGCCAGCAGTCTCGGACTGATTCTGAATGAGCAGTTCTTC. Translated, it gives CASSLGLILNEQFF.